This T cell receptor (beta chain) was documented in a study of lung T cells in sarcoidosis with Löfgren's syndrome. Study-wide background: Bronchoalveolar lavage fluid in sarcoidosis accumulates CD4+ T cells. Analyses focused on Löfgren's syndrome patients.

Study-wide findings and caveats: TRAV12-1 and TRBV2 were reportedly most expanded in Löfgren's patients. These T cells were suggested, not shown, to recognize a putative antigen.

This CDR3 is 18 amino acids long. CDR1 is MNHEY, CDR2 SMNVEV, per germline (reference sequence). TCRdb re-analysed the reads in MiXCR, keeping a single row per CDR3 protein. The sample records around 60,000 distinct CDR3 sequences, around 20% being singletons. Of note for this clonotype: The antigen remains unidentified.

The chain employs TRBV27 and TRBJ2-7, with a weak D call TRBD2 (5 bases). This receptor was identified in a human donor with sarcoidosis (Löfgren's syndrome or another form), or a control subject (not recorded which). The sample consisted of CD4+ T cells from PBMCs. In DNA form, the CDR3 reads TGTGCCAGCAGTCCGCCGGGCCACCCGGCCTACTACTCTTGGGAGCAGTGCGTC. Protein sequence: CASSPPGHPAYYSWEQCV.